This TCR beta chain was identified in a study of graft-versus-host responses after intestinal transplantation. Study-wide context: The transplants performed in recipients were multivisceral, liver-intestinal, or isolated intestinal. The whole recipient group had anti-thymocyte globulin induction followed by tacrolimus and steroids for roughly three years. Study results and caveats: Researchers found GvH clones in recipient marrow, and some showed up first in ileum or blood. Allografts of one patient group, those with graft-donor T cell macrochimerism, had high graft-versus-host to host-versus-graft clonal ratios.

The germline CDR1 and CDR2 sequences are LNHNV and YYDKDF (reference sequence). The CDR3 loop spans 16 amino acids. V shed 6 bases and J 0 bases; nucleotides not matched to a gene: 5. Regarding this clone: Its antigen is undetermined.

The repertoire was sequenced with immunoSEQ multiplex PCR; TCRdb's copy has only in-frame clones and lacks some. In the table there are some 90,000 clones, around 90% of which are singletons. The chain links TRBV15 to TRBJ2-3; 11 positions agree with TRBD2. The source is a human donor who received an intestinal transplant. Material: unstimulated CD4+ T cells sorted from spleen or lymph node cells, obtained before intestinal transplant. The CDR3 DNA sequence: TGTGCCACCAGACGGACTAGCGGGTCTAGCACAGATACGCAGTATTTT. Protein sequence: CATRRTSGSSTDTQYF.